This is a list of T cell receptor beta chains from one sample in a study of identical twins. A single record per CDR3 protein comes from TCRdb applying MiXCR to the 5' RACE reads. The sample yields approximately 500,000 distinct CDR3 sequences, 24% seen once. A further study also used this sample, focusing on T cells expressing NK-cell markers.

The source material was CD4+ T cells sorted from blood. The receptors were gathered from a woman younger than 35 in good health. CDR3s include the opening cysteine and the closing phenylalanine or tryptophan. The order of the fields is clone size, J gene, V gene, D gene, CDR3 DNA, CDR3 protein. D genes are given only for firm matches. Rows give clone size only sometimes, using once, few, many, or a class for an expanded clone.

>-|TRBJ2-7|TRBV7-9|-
TGTGCCAGCAGCTTAGCTCAGGGCAACTCCGAGCAGTACTTC
CASSLAQGNSEQYF
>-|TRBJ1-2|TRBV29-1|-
TGCAGCGTTCGTTTCGGGGTATCCTATGGCTACACCTTC
CSVRFGVSYGYTF
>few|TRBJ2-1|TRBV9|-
TGTGCCAGCAGCGTAGGAGGGGGGGACAATGAGCAGTTCTTC
CASSVGGGDNEQFF
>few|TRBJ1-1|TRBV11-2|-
TGTGCCAGCAGCTTAGATCTCCAGACTGAAGCTTTCTTT
CASSLDLQTEAFF
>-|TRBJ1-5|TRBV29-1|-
TGCAGCGTTGTAACACATAGCAATCAGCCCCAGCATTTT
CSVVTHSNQPQHF
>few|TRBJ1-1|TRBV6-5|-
TGTGCCAGCAGTTACCCCTCGGGAGAGAGAGGCAGCACTGAAGCTTTCTTT
CASSYPSGERGSTEAFF
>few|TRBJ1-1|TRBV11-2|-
TGTGCCAGCAGCTCCCTCCAGGGATTGAACACTGAAGCTTTCTTT
CASSSLQGLNTEAFF
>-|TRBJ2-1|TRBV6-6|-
TGTGCCAGCAGTTTTCTGGCCGAAAATGAGCAGTTCTTC
CASSFLAENEQFF
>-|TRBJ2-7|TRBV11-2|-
TGTGCCAGCAGCTTCCAAATACGCACTCGAAGCAAACGGTACTTC
CASSFQIRTRSKRYF
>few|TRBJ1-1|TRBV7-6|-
TGTGCCAGCAGTTTAAGGGGTGCTGAAGCTTTCTTT
CASSLRGAEAFF
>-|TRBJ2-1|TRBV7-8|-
TGTGCCAGCAGCCCCGGGGGGCGAACAAACAATGAGCAGTTCTTC
CASSPGGRTNNEQFF
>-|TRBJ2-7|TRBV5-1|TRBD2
TGCGCCAGCAGCTTACGCGGGAGGGCCGGAGGGTACGAGCAGTACTTC
CASSLRGRAGGYEQYF
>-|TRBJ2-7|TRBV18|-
TGTGCCAGCACCGGAGGGTCCTACGAGCAGTACTTC
CASTGGSYEQYF
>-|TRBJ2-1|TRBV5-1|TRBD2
TGCGCCAGCAGCTTGGTGGGGCGGGAGGGCCAGGATGAGCAGTTCTTC
CASSLVGREGQDEQFF
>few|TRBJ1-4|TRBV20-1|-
TGCAGTGCTAGAGATTGGGGGCAGGGCGCCGAAAAACTGTTTTTT
CSARDWGQGAEKLFF
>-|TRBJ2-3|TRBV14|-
TGTGCCAGCAGCCAAGCTACGCTGTCAGATACGCAGTATTTT
CASSQATLSDTQYF
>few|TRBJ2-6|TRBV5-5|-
TGTGCCAGCAGCACCCGTCCGGGACTTAGCTCTGGGGCCAACGTCCTGACTTTC
CASSTRPGLSSGANVLTF
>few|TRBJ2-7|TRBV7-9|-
TGTGCCAGCAGCCCACGGGACAATGTGTACGAGCAGTACTTC
CASSPRDNVYEQYF
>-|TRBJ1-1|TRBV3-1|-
TGTGCCAGCAGCCCCAGGGGACAACTGAACACTGAAGCTTTCTTT
CASSPRGQLNTEAFF
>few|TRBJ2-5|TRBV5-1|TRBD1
TGCGCCAGCAGCTTGGTGAGACAGGGGTCCTCTACCGGTCCAGAGACCCAGTACTTC
CASSLVRQGSSTGPETQYF
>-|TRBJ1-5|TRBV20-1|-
TGCAGTGCTAGAGGAGCCGGCAGGGGCCCGGGGGCGCAGCATTTT
CSARGAGRGPGAQHF
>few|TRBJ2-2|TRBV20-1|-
TGCAGTGCTAGAGCCACCGGGGAGCTGTTTTTT
CSARATGELFF
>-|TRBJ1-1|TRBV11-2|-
TGTGCCAGCAGCTTAGGCGTTGTTGTCGGCACTGAAGCTTTCTTT
CASSLGVVVGTEAFF
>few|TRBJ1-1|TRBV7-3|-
TGTGCCAGCAGCTTAAAGCAGATATTGAACACTGAAGCTTTCTTT
CASSLKQILNTEAFF
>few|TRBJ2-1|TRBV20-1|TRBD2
TGCAGTGCTCAGCGCCCTAGCGGGGGGGCCGGTACTGAGCAGTTCTTC
CSAQRPSGGAGTEQFF
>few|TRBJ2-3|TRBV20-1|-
TGCAGTGCTTGGAAGGTGGGAGCCACAGATACGCAGTATTTT
CSAWKVGATDTQYF
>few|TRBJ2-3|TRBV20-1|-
TGCAGTGCTAGAGACGGCGGGACTGGAAAGGCAGATACGCAGTATTTT
CSARDGGTGKADTQYF
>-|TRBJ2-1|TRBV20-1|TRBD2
TGCAGTGCTCTAGCGGGAGGATTTAACTACAATGAGCAGTTCTTC
CSALAGGFNYNEQFF
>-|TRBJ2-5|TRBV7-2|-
TGTGCCAGCAGCTTAGAGGTCCAAGAGACCCAGTACTTC
CASSLEVQETQYF
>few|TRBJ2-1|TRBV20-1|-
TGCAGTGCCCCGACGGATTCCTACAATGAGCAGTTCTTC
CSAPTDSYNEQFF
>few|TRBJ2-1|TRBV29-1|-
TGCAGCGTTGAACAAGACTCCTACAATGAGCAGTTCTTC
CSVEQDSYNEQFF
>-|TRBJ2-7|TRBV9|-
TGTGCCAGCAGCGTAGCTACCGGTGAGCAGTACTTC
CASSVATGEQYF
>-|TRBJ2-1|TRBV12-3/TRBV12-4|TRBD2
TGTGCCAGCAGTTTTAGGGCTAGCGGGAGCAATGAGCAGTTCTTC
CASSFRASGSNEQFF
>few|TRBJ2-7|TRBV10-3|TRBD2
TGTGCCATCAGTGTAACTAGCGGGGACTACGAGCAGTACTTC
CAISVTSGDYEQYF
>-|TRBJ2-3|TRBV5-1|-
TGCGCCAGCTCCTCATGGGGAGATACGCAGTATTTT
CASSSWGDTQYF
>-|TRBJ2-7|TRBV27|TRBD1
TGTGCCAGCAGGAGAGACAGGGGAGGAGGCGAGCAGTACTTC
CASRRDRGGGEQYF
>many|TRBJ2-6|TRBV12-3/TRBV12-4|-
TGTGCCAGCAGTTTAGTCATCCACTCTGGGGCCAACGTCCTGACTTTC
CASSLVIHSGANVLTF